This TCR beta chain derives from a study of CD8+ T cells in alopecia areata. At the level of the study: Female C3H/HeJ mice aged about 7-10 weeks received skin from approximately 6-12-month-old C3H/HeJ donors with spontaneous alopecia. General study findings and limits: Scalp specimens additionally yield sequences from normal skin's resident alphabeta T cells. Possibly because of HLA-related factors, TCR sharing was less clear across patients than in mice. Greater clonality was observed in lesional scalp samples, especially alopecia totalis/universalis, versus normal scalp.

Unmatched junction bases numbered 5, after V lost 5 bases and J lost 2 bases. The germline V gene has CDR1 NNHDY and CDR2 SYVADS. CDR3 length: 14 amino acids. Sequencing relied on a cDNA template that was reverse transcribed from extracted RNA. Using immunoSEQ multiplex PCR, the repertoire was profiled, and TCRdb retains in-frame clones only, with some absent. This sample includes about 110,000 clones with no singletons; its ten biggest clones take up roughly a fifth. A few counts support this clone. Its antigen remains unknown. The gene names here belong to mouse. The sequence runs out 4 residues before the end of the CDR3; the remainder is reconstructed from the germline J gene.

This chain connects TRBV13-3 to TRBJ2-4; 7 bases line up with TRBD1. The TCR sequence derives from a C3H/HeJ mouse with alopecia areata. Strain MHC haplotype: H2-k. The sequenced material came from lesional skin. CDR3 DNA (partial): TGTGCCAGCAGCGCAGGGGGAAATCAAAAC. This encodes CASSAGGNQN. The entire CDR3 sequence reads CASSAGGNQNTLYF.